This is a list of T cell receptor beta chains from one sample in a study of molecular identifiers for immune sequencing clone quantification. MiXCR, run by TCRdb on the PCR reads, gives a single entry per CDR3 protein. The repertoire consists of about 640,000 distinct CDR3 sequences, with just under 20% occurring once and the leading ten covering roughly 0.83%. Sequencing used naive CD8+ T cells from blood, with Jurkat cell RNA spiked in. All receptors derive from a human donor in good health. Some libraries in this study had Jurkat cell RNA spiked in. Both conserved end residues are part of each CDR3. D genes are given only for firm matches. The size of a clone is reported for some rows only, either as once, few or many, or as a class for expanded clones.

cdr3_length d_call j_call v_call clone_size cdr3_aa cdr3_nt
14 NA TRBJ2-7 TRBV2 many CASSERGRTYEQYF TGTGCCAGCAGTGAACGGGGACGGACCTACGAGCAGTACTTC
14 NA TRBJ2-3 TRBV27 many CASSLGGAGNTQYF TGTGCCAGCAGTTTAGGAGGGGCAGGTAATACGCAGTATTTT
16 NA TRBJ2-3 TRBV15 many CATSRDGQGGADTQYF TGTGCCACCAGCAGAGATGGGCAGGGGGGAGCGGATACGCAGTATTTT
13 NA TRBJ2-5 TRBV7-9 few CASSLVMQETQYF TGTGCCAGCAGCTTAGTGATGCAAGAGACCCAGTACTTC
15 NA TRBJ1-6 TRBV11-2 many CASSFGARSYSPLHF TGTGCCAGCAGCTTCGGGGCCCGGAGTTATTCACCCCTCCACTTT
14 NA TRBJ1-1 TRBV6-1 many CASSEDAGNTEAFF TGTGCCAGCAGTGAAGACGCAGGGAACACTGAAGCTTTCTTT
16 TRBD2 TRBJ2-3 TRBV3-1 NA CASSQLAGGFTDTQYF TGTGCCAGCAGCCAGCTAGCGGGGGGGTTCACAGATACGCAGTATTTT
16 NA TRBJ2-7 TRBV4-3 once CASSQDMGRLIYEQYF TGCGCCAGCAGCCAAGATATGGGACGGCTCATCTACGAGCAGTACTTC
13 NA TRBJ2-7 TRBV6-2/TRBV6-3 NA CASSSYRVHEQYF TGTGCCAGCAGCTCTTACAGGGTCCACGAGCAGTACTTC
14 NA TRBJ2-7 TRBV7-9 many CASSPDRLYYEQYF TGTGCCAGCAGCCCAGACAGGCTTTACTACGAGCAGTACTTC
17 TRBD2 TRBJ2-7 TRBV11-2 many CASSLVVRGGEPYEQYF TGTGCCAGCAGCTTAGTGGTGCGGGGGGGTGAACCCTACGAGCAGTACTTC
13 NA TRBJ2-2 TRBV20-1 many CSASTTNTGELFF TGCAGTGCCTCGACAACGAACACCGGGGAGCTGTTTTTT
15 TRBD1 TRBJ1-2 TRBV5-1 few CASSGGTGLNYGYTF TGCGCCAGCAGCGGGGGGACAGGACTTAACTATGGCTACACCTTC
10 NA TRBJ2-3 TRBV29-1 many CSVDVDTQYF TGCAGCGTTGATGTAGATACGCAGTATTTT
15 NA TRBJ2-7 TRBV4-3 many CASSQVESPTHEQYF TGCGCCAGCAGCCAAGTGGAGAGCCCGACCCACGAGCAGTACTTC
16 NA TRBJ2-7 TRBV7-2 NA CASKPQGAGGRYEQYF TGTGCCAGCAAGCCCCAGGGGGCGGGAGGCCGTTACGAGCAGTACTTC
16 TRBD2 TRBJ2-5 TRBV6-5 NA CASSPDRLAGKEAQYF TGTGCCAGCAGTCCTGACAGACTAGCGGGGAAAGAGGCCCAGTACTTC
13 NA TRBJ2-7 TRBV6-5 NA CASSYSLQAERYF TGTGCCAGCAGTTACTCTCTACAGGCCGAGCGGTACTTC
17 TRBD1 TRBJ2-5 TRBV7-9 many CASSPTRDRGNQETQYF TGTGCCAGCAGCCCGACAAGGGACAGGGGGAACCAAGAGACCCAGTACTTC
14 NA TRBJ1-1 TRBV19 many CASSIDRGKTEAFF TGTGCCAGTAGTATAGATCGGGGGAAGACTGAAGCTTTCTTT
17 TRBD1 TRBJ1-3 TRBV28 NA CASNPSRGPFSGNTMYF TGTGCCAGCAACCCCTCAAGGGGGCCCTTCTCTGGAAACACCATGTATTTT
15 NA TRBJ2-2 TRBV12-3/TRBV12-4 NA CASSLRTYNTGELFF TGTGCCAGCAGTTTACGGACTTATAACACCGGGGAGCTGTTTTTT
17 TRBD1 TRBJ1-2 TRBV29-1 NA CSVEDSLDQPGGGGYTF TGCAGCGTTGAAGATTCTTTGGATCAACCAGGGGGCGGAGGCTACACCTTC
14 NA TRBJ2-5 TRBV6-2/TRBV6-3 many CASSYFGSQETQYF TGTGCCAGCAGTTACTTCGGTTCCCAAGAGACCCAGTACTTC
15 NA TRBJ1-1 TRBV11-2 many CASSFNRDLNTEAFF TGTGCCAGCAGCTTTAACCGGGACCTGAACACTGAAGCTTTCTTT
14 NA TRBJ2-5 TRBV7-2 NA CASSLDGLQETQYF TGTGCCAGCAGCTTAGATGGGTTACAAGAGACCCAGTACTTC
16 NA TRBJ2-3 TRBV9 few CASSGTPVLATDTQYF TGTGCCAGCAGCGGAACCCCGGTATTAGCGACAGATACGCAGTATTTT
11 NA TRBJ2-3 TRBV27 many CASLGGSTQYF TGTGCCAGCTTAGGGGGAAGTACGCAGTATTTT
14 TRBD1 TRBJ2-5 TRBV7-9 many CASSSQGVGETQYF TGTGCCAGCAGCTCGCAGGGGGTCGGAGAGACCCAGTACTTC
21 NA TRBJ1-6 TRBV4-3 many CASSQDLHEGPVSSYNSPLHF TGCGCCAGCAGCCAAGATCTACACGAGGGTCCCGTTAGCTCCTATAATTCACCCCTCCACTTT
13 NA TRBJ1-4 TRBV2 many CASSDRVLAELFF TGTGCCAGCAGTGATAGGGTATTGGCAGAACTGTTTTTT
17 TRBD2 TRBJ2-1 TRBV7-6 NA CASSLVASGYSYNEQFF TGTGCCAGCAGCTTAGTGGCTAGCGGGTACTCCTACAATGAGCAGTTCTTC
11 NA TRBJ1-1 TRBV7-9 NA CASSIRPEAFF TGTGCCAGCAGCATACGGCCTGAAGCTTTCTTT
16 TRBD1 TRBJ1-5 TRBV7-2 many CASSFDDRVGNQPQHF TGTGCCAGCAGCTTCGATGACAGGGTTGGCAATCAGCCCCAGCATTTT
16 NA TRBJ2-7 TRBV4-1 few CASSQDLDSAPYEQYF TGCGCCAGCAGCCAAGATTTGGACTCGGCGCCCTACGAGCAGTACTTC